This T cell receptor (beta chain) was documented in a study of T cells after yellow fever vaccination. About the research overall: In the case of low-cell-number fractions, SMART-Seq v4 Ultra Low Input was used for preparation.

A few counts support this clonotype. Its antigen remains unknown. Notes on the study in general: Most clones from primary vaccination resurfaced after the booster (approximately 96% CD4, over 75% CD8). The study noted that FACS-sorted repertoires could contain abundant clonotypes contaminating from the bulk population.

The CDR3 is 17 residues long. From germline, CDR1 is DFQATT and CDR2 SNEGSKA (reference sequence). V lost 3 bases to trimming and J lost 1 base; unmatched junction nucleotides: 9. A 5'RACE template-switching step, the method used to make TCR cDNA, added a universal primer site and UMIs. One entry per CDR3 protein results from TCRdb running MiXCR on the 5' RACE reads. The data contain about 580,000 distinct CDR3 sequences, about a sixth of them singletons. The chain has TRBV20-1 and TRBJ2-3; 11 bases agree with TRBD2. The TCR was taken from a young man who received the YFV17D yellow fever vaccine. Specimen: PBMCs, collected 5 days after the first yellow fever vaccination. The CDR3 DNA is TGCAGTGCTAGGGAACTAGCGGGGGAAGGAGGCACAGATACGCAGTATTTT. Amino acid sequence: CSARELAGEGGTDTQYF.